This T cell receptor (beta chain) was documented in a study of blood T cell repertoires in COVID-19. Study information: From T cells, B-cell-depleted T cells, or PBMCs came the material, which was cDNA or gDNA.

The repertoire was sequenced with immunoSEQ multiplex PCR; TCRdb's copy has only in-frame clones and lacks some. The data show 180,000 or so clones, around four fifths seen once. The CDR3 spans 12 residues. V dropped 5 bases and J dropped 13 bases, with 15 bases sitting between them. The sample was peripheral blood. The TCR originated in a human donor with acute or convalescent COVID-19. The donor label of this sample is uncertain. The chain uses TRBV12-3 or TRBV12-4 and TRBJ2-1, with D maybe TRBD1 (5 bases). The CDR3 DNA follows: TGTGCCAGCAGTCCCCAGAAGGGGCACCAGTTCTTC. It translates to CASSPQKGHQFF.